This TCR beta chain was found in a study of T cell responses to AZD1222 COVID-19 vaccine (dated by TCRdb to the early 2020s). In terms of the full investigation: AZD1222 recipients whose second dose came at about 4 weeks and those whose second dose came at about 12 weeks were combined into one group, since spike-specific TCR depth and breadth did not differ between the two schedules. A total of under 250 trial participants underwent TCR sequencing, of whom about 200 had received two doses of AZD1222 and around 26 had received two doses of the MenACWY control vaccine. Trial participants were enrolled by age into 18-55, 56-69 and 70-plus year subgroups, with around 150, 28 and 57 TCR-sequenced participants respectively. General conclusions and limits of the study: The 56-69-year group was small, and its depth increase did not reach significance, likely because of low power. Vaccine-associated CD4 TCRs spanned the whole spike protein, with dominant responses in regions 160-218 and 743-854. Conclusions about previously exposed vaccinees are limited because only six or seven AZD1222 recipients were SARS-CoV-2 seropositive at baseline. Reportedly, almost half of the unique spike-specific TCRs recognized epitopes lying outside the regions that are mutated in the B.1.351 and B.1.1.7 variants. Most participants were white British and females outnumbered males, and the authors suggested that clonal diversity may have been underestimated. A significant rise in spike-specific TCR breadth and depth was observed after two AZD1222 doses relative to day 0 and relative to MenACWY recipients. Because no day 14 peak-response samples were available, the repertoires could be characterized only after the peak T cell response.

The CDR3 covers 13 residues, taking in both the cysteine and the phenylalanine. The kept DNA is CDR3 alone, 39 bases in frame from the first base. The V and J ends are trimmed by 7 bases and 3 bases, leaving 13 bases between them. With respect to this clone: There is no known antigen for this receptor. The record has no base qualities; no much larger clone is one base away.

This specimen's time point label, per the study, means: baseline before first vaccination. The vaccinee samples were drawn from two UK trials, COV001 and COV002, one of which was a single-blind randomized controlled phase 2/3 trial testing AZD1222 (ChAdOx1 nCoV-19) in healthy adults. For TCRbeta chain sequencing, PBMC samples were collected from trial participants at day 0 and at day 28 after the second dose. The CDR3 regions of human TCRbeta chains were analyzed by immunosequencing. The study's own analysis went as follows. TCRs in the repertoires were compared against a reference library of SARS-CoV-2-specific TCRs that had been generated with the MIRA antigen-specificity platform. Breadth was defined as the fraction of unique TCRs that were SARS-CoV-2-associated, and depth was defined as the fraction of total T cells that were SARS-CoV-2-associated. Using the MIRA data, every spike-specific TCR was mapped to the spike region that the TCR reacted to and assigned to either a CD4 or a CD8 class. Log10-transformed breadth and depth values were compared by one-way ANOVA with Sidak's multiple comparisons tests. TCRdb carries this immuneACCESS record with in-frame sequences only. Its versions omit some clonotypes, under half of them owing to an unresolved V gene in the studies checked, with the rest unexplained. V, J and clone size reflect that table, while D and trimming were determined from the DNA. The sample yields roughly 96,000 clones; 90% were counted once. About 25% of the sample lies in the top ten.

The TCR was taken from an adult in good health. Sequences were derived from peripheral blood, sampled on day 0 of AZD1222 vaccination. This sequence uses TRBV12-3 or TRBV12-4 and TRBJ2-7; no D segment can be confidently identified. The encoded CDR3 is CASTLFGLYEQYF. DNA sequence: TGTGCCAGCACCCTGTTCGGCCTCTACGAGCAGTACTTC.